The 18 T cell receptor beta chains below all came from one sample that was sequenced in a study of T cell clonality in common variable immunodeficiency. Study-wide findings and caveats: In common variable immunodeficiency, TCR beta chains reportedly carried fewer deletions and N-nucleotide insertions.

The table came from immunoSEQ multiplex PCR; TCRdb's copy has only in-frame clones and leaves some out. The sample counts about 28,000 clones, none seen once; the ten largest own under 4%. These receptors' antigens are unknown. Material: peripheral blood mononuclear cells. The source is a human donor with common variable immunodeficiency.

This clone has a count of ten or more. The CDR3 end falls 3 residues outside the read, so it is completed with the germline J gene. The chain joins TRBV19 to TRBJ1-4; possibly TRBD1 for D (6 bases). This CDR3 has 16 residues. V lost 7 bases to trimming and J lost 0 bases, with 15 bases between them. In germline, CDR1 is LNHDA, CDR2 SQIVND (reference sequence). The CDR3 bases that were read are TGTGCCAGTACTCCGGGACACCCTGCAACTAATGAAAAA. This gives the protein CASTPGHPATNEK. The whole CDR3 protein is CASTPGHPATNEKLFF.

This clone was counted between two and nine times. The DNA ends 3 residues before the CDR3 does, and the rest of the CDR3 is filled in from the germline J gene. V gene TRBV10-3 combines with J gene TRBJ2-5; weak D call: TRBD2 (5 bases). Trimming left V 3 bases short and J 0 bases short, with 8 bases between. The CDR3 runs 14 residues. Germline CDR1 and CDR2: ENHRY and SYGVKD. The covered CDR3 bases are TGTGCCATCAGTGAAGGCGGGTACCAAGAGACC. It translates to CAISEGGYQET. The whole CDR3 reads CAISEGGYQETQYF.

As concerns this clone: Read coverage stops 3 residues before the CDR3 terminus; the germline J gene supplies the remainder. J is TRBJ2-1 and V is TRBV7-2; tentative D call: TRBD1 (5 bases). Germline V CDR1 and CDR2: SGHTA, FQGNSA. The V end was cut by 5 bases, the J end by 8 bases, with 16 bases between. The CDR3 length is 14 residues. The DNA read from the CDR3 is TGTGCCAGCAGCACATACAGATGGGGCGATGAG. The encoded protein is CASSTYRWGDE. The entire CDR3 is CASSTYRWGDEQFF. Combining the CDR3 with reference TRBV7-2 and TRBJ2-1 gives the whole variable domain GAGVSQSPSNKVTEKGKDVELRCDPISGHTALYWYRQSLGQGLEFLIYFQGNSAPDKSGLPSDRFSAERTGGSVSTLTIQRTQQEDSAVYLCASSTYRWGDEQFFGPGTRLTVL.

This clone was observed many times. Read data end 3 residues before the CDR3 end; the end is taken from the germline J gene. The gene calls are TRBV30 and TRBJ2-3, with 7 bases lining up with TRBD2. There are 15 residues in the CDR3. The junction had 4 bases not matched to a gene; V was cut back by 1 base and J by 0 bases. Germline-derived CDR1 and CDR2 are GTSNPN and SVGIG (reference sequence). The DNA read from the CDR3 is TGTGCCTGGAGTGGGGTGGGGGGGAGCACAGATACG. It codes for CAWSGVGGSTDT. The entire CDR3 is CAWSGVGGSTDTQYF.

This clone has only a few counts. The CDR3 end falls 3 residues outside the read, so it is completed with the germline J gene. The rearrangement joins TRBV7-3 to TRBJ2-3; 8 nucleotides line up with TRBD2. This CDR3 comprises 15 residues. Germline V gene sequence: CDR1 SGHTA, CDR2 FQGTGA. The junction had 6 bases not matched to a gene; V was cut back by 5 bases and J by 2 bases. The part of the CDR3 DNA that was read is TGTGCCAGCAGCCCCAGCGGGGGCCTCACAGATACG. Its translation: CASSPSGGLTDT. The CDR3 as a whole reads CASSPSGGLTDTQYF.

Note on this clone: The sequence runs out 3 residues before the end of the CDR3; the remainder is reconstructed from the germline J gene. The gene calls are TRBV2 and TRBJ1-4; D gene uncertain. The V gene's germline CDR1 is SNHLY and CDR2 FYNNEI. V was trimmed by 7 bases and J by 7 bases, leaving 10 bases between them. CDR3 length: 12 residues. The part of the CDR3 DNA that was read is TGTGCCAGCAAGGCCCCGGGTGAAAAA. Its translation: CASKAPGEK. The entire CDR3 protein reads CASKAPGEKLFF.

Points on this clone: Read data end 3 residues before the CDR3 end; the end is taken from the germline J gene. The chain combines TRBV19 with TRBJ1-5, with TRBD1 matching over 8 bases. Germline V gene sequence: CDR1 LNHDA, CDR2 SQIVND (reference sequence). Trimming removed 9 bases from V and 4 bases from J; junction bases left unmatched: 8. The CDR3 spans 14 residues. The CDR3 bases that were read are TGTGCCAGCTGCAGGACAGGGATGAATCAGCCC. As protein: CASCRTGMNQP. The full CDR3 protein reads CASCRTGMNQPQHF.

This clone has at least ten counts. The CDR3 end falls 3 residues outside the read, so it is completed with the germline J gene. This chain connects TRBV12-5 to TRBJ2-1; 9 positions agree with TRBD1. CDR1 and CDR2 (germline): LGHNT, FRNRAP. The trim removed 6 bases at V and 8 bases at J, leaving 5 bases unmatched. The CDR3 totals 13 residues. CDR3: CASGYRGLDEQFF. The sequenced part of the CDR3 DNA is TGTGCTAGTGGATACAGGGGGCTTGATGAG.

This clone came up many times. The read falls 3 residues short of the CDR3 end, and the missing part is taken from the germline J gene. The chain carries TRBV5-6 and TRBJ2-7; D call uncertain. Germline lookup yields CDR1 SGHDT and CDR2 YYEEEE. Trimming took off 1 base at V and 2 bases at J, with 7 bases between the two ends. CDR3 length: 13 amino acids. Incomplete CDR3 DNA: TGTGCCAGCAGCTTGTTTAGGGCCTACGAG. Translation gives CASSLFRAYE. The whole CDR3 protein reads CASSLFRAYEQYF.

This clone was recorded at least ten times. From the germline J gene comes the end of the CDR3, since the read stops 3 residues before it. This sequence joins TRBV30 and TRBJ1-1, with 10 bases matching TRBD1. Germline V gene lookup returns CDR1 GTSNPN and CDR2 SVGIG (reference sequence). This CDR3 region has 15 residues. Trimming removed 4 bases from V and 1 base from J; junction bases left unmatched: 6. CDR3 DNA, as far as it was read: TGTGCCTGGAATCGCCGGGACAGGGGGAACACTGAA. Protein product: CAWNRRDRGNTE. The full CDR3 protein is CAWNRRDRGNTEAFF.

To note about this clone: The CDR3 extends 3 residues past the end of the read, so its final part is completed from the germline J gene. This chain connects TRBV11-1 to TRBJ2-1; a weak D match, TRBD1 (5 bases). The V end lost 5 bases, the J end lost 3 bases, and 14 bases lay between the germline ends. Germline CDR1 and CDR2: SGHAT and FQDESV (reference sequence). This CDR3 contains 15 residues. The CDR3 reads CASSLDRSFYNEQFF. The sequenced CDR3 bases are TGTGCCAGCAGCCTCGACAGATCCTTCTACAATGAG.

This clone was recorded a few times. The CDR3 end falls 3 residues outside the read, so it is completed with the germline J gene. The V gene is TRBV30, the J gene TRBJ2-7; D remains unclear. Germline-derived CDR1 and CDR2 are GTSNPN and SVGIG (reference sequence). The CDR3 is made up of 13 amino acids. Trimming took 2 bases from V and 0 from J, leaving 8 bases between them. CDR3 region: CAWSSRSSYEQYF. CDR3 bases read: TGTGCCTGGAGTTCCAGGTCCTCCTACGAG.

This clone was picked up a small number of times. The CDR3 is cut off 3 residues early in the read; its end comes from the germline J gene. The rearrangement joins TRBV6-1 to TRBJ1-2, with D possibly being TRBD1 (5 bases). This CDR3 has 14 amino acids. Germline V CDR1 and CDR2: MNHNS, SASEGT. CDR3 protein: CASSEGRATLGYTF. The DNA read from the CDR3 is TGTGCCAGCAGTGAGGGCAGGGCTACCCTGGGC.

As concerns this clone: The read finishes 3 residues shy of the CDR3 end, and the germline J gene is used to complete it. The chain employs TRBV7-7 and TRBJ1-3, with a tentative D call TRBD1 (5 bases). Per germline, CDR1 SSHAT and CDR2 FNYEAQ (reference sequence). CDR3 size: 15 residues. The covered CDR3 bases are TGTGCTAGCGGCCCGGGACTGCACTCTGGAAACACC. Amino acid sequence: CASGPGLHSGNT. The entire CDR3 is CASGPGLHSGNTIYF.

This clone was detected only a few times. The read ends 3 residues shy of where the CDR3 ends; the end is completed using the germline J gene. V gene TRBV19 combines with J gene TRBJ2-2; TRBD1 matches 9 bases. Germline lookup yields CDR1 LNHDA and CDR2 SQIVND (reference sequence). V lost 8 bases and J lost 0; bases outside the gene matches: 1. CDR3 size: 14 residues. The CDR3 reads CASRTGANTGELFF. The CDR3 DNA, read in part, is TGTGCCAGTCGGACAGGGGCGAACACCGGGGAG. The whole variable domain, remainder taken from reference TRBV19 and TRBJ2-2, is DGGITQSPKYLFRKEGQNVTLSCEQNLNHDAMYWYRQDPGQGLRLIYYSQIVNDFQKGDIAEGYSVSREKKESFPLTVTSAQKNPTAFYLCASRTGANTGELFFGEGSRLTVL.

This clone was counted ten times or more. Here the CDR3 reads CSAYQGGSPLHF. CDR3 bases read: TGCAGTGCCTACCAGGGTGGTTCACCC. J is TRBJ1-6 and V is TRBV20-1, with D perhaps matching TRBD1 (5 bases). The read halts 3 residues ahead of the CDR3 end, with the missing end drawn from the germline J gene. V dropped 6 bases and J dropped 9 bases, with 12 bases sitting between them. Germline CDR1 and CDR2: DFQATT and SNEGSKA (reference sequence). CDR3 size: 12 residues.

As concerns this clone: The read halts 3 residues ahead of the CDR3 end, with the missing end drawn from the germline J gene. This chain links TRBV2 with TRBJ2-1; D remains unclear. The ends were cut back, 7 bases at V and 9 bases at J, with 16 bases in the middle. The CDR3 contains 13 residues. Germline loops: CDR1 SNHLY, CDR2 FYNNEI. The CDR3 DNA, read in part, is TGTGCCAGCACCCAAGGTCCTGCCGTTGAG. Protein: CASTQGPAVE. The CDR3, in full, reads CASTQGPAVEQFF.

This clone was observed many times. The CDR3 extends 3 residues past the end of the read, so its final part is completed from the germline J gene. V is TRBV20-1 and J is TRBJ1-5; 9 positions match TRBD1. Per the germline V gene, CDR1 is DFQATT and CDR2 is SNEGSKA (reference sequence). V was clipped by 0 bases and J by 6 bases; unmatched bases: 6. The CDR3 is made up of 15 amino acids. This chain's CDR3 is CSAREQGAGSQPQHF. The sequenced part of the CDR3 DNA is TGCAGTGCTAGAGAACAGGGGGCGGGCAGTCAGCCC.